This TCR beta chain was obtained from a study of blood T cells in healthy people across ages (dated by TCRdb to the mid-2010s). About the full investigation: Template switching captured roughly one uniquely barcoded TCR beta cDNA molecule per two T cells in model experiments. Age-related changes in TCR beta repertoire diversity were measured in the study by deep sequencing normalized with unique cDNA molecular identifiers. Donors were grouped into four age groups: young (average 16 years), middle-aged (approximately 41), aged (around 62) and long-lived (less than 85). Donors of different ages were randomly distributed across sequencing lanes to avoid experimental bias. Two additional independent replicas of 1 million unique cDNA reads from the same blood draw were analyzed for two donors (one aged 18 to 30 and one aged 80 or older). The investigation overall reported the following: Estimates of total diversity from one million sequenced T cells were regarded as lower bounds and underestimates. Because profiling used bulk unsorted PBMCs, naive and antigen-experienced compartments could not be compared conclusively. A strong correlation was found between observed TCR beta diversity and the percentage of naive T cells measured by flow cytometry. Because the CMV infection status of the donors was unknown, age-related changes in expanded clonotypes may potentially have been confounded. Compared with the aged group, more naive CD4+ T cells, fewer expanded clones and increased TCR diversity were shown by the long-lived group, suggesting age selection. Observed TCR beta diversity per million T cells fell roughly linearly with age, and a significant reduction was already apparent by age about 38.

To prepare the library, 5' RACE was applied. Instrument used: Illumina HiSeq 2500. A second roughly 7 to 12 cycle PCR used a sample-barcoded 5' primer and a J-beta primer mix. A unique molecular identifier was introduced onto each TCR beta cDNA molecule by a template-switch 5' adaptor carrying 12 random nucleotides. Each sample yielded at least 3 million CDR3-containing paired-end reads. First-strand cDNA synthesis was performed from all RNA using the Mint cDNA synthesis kit, with priming by a TRBC-specific oligonucleotide. Following uracil-DNA glycosylase treatment, a first 18-cycle PCR with universal primers M1SS and BC2_uni_R was performed on all cDNA. The study's processing was this. For normalization, 1 million high-quality reads, each with a distinct molecular identifier, were randomly selected from each sample. Instead of being binned into consensus sequences, reads that shared molecular identifiers were thrown out. MiTCR, set to a Q25 quality threshold and the strictest error-elimination algorithm, was used for CDR3 identification, clonotype clustering and error correction. A nonparametric unseen species model with Euler transformation was used to estimate lower-bound total TCR beta diversity. The public reads were quality trimmed at Q25 with fastp and then assembled into clones with MiXCR by TCRdb, keeping productive beta chains. Here each entry gathers all rows of one CDR3 protein and keeps the most common genes and DNA. The V and J calls were not made by the authors but by TCRdb's processing. The sample profile shows about 1.7 million distinct CDR3 sequences; approximately 30% of them were found once. More than 6% of the sample rests with the top ten.

This clonotype was counted ten times or more. Its antigen is not yet known. No base-level quality is on record; no much larger clone is a single base apart. Systemically healthy Caucasian individuals from Russia, roughly 40 in total and aged 6 to 90 years, were included as donors. Approximately 10 milliliters of peripheral blood were collected from each donor into EDTA-treated Vacutainer tubes. PBMCs were isolated by Ficoll-Paque density-gradient centrifugation, with at least 6 million obtained per sample. Total RNA was extracted from PBMCs with Trizol reagent, with at least 6 micrograms obtained per sample. For every donor, flow cytometry on a PBMC aliquot measured the percentage of naive CD45RAhigh/CD27high T cells. The receptor was isolated from a woman under 40 in good health. Sequencing was performed on blood.

CDR3 sequence: CASSLGPGTLVEQYF. In nucleotide form, the sequence is TGCGCCAGCAGCTTGGGGCCGGGGACCTTAGTCGAGCAGTACTTC. The sequence joins TRBV5-1 to TRBJ2-7; the D region may be TRBD1 or TRBD2, each matching 5 bases equally. The CDR3 has 15 amino acids, counting the end cysteine and phenylalanine. Only CDR3 DNA is held: 45 bases, read in frame from base 1. Looking up the germline V gene yields CDR1 SGHRS and CDR2 YFSETQ. The junction carries 16 bases between V and J, which are trimmed by 0 bases and 6 bases respectively.